The 7 T cell receptor beta chains listed next were all sequenced from one sample in a study of T cell repertoires in cytomegalovirus infection. TCRdb re-derived calls from the reads in MiXCR, one entry per CDR3 protein. The sample holds some 240,000 distinct CDR3 sequences, about 15% seen once. The sample taken for sequencing was CD8+ T cells from PBMCs. The origin of the receptors is a human donor in good health (CMV status not recorded). Some clones in this sample may be carry-over from other donors' samples.

The sample holds a few counts of this clonotype. The chain has TRBV15 and TRBJ1-1; unclear D gene. Germline V gene sequence: CDR1 LNHNV, CDR2 YYDKDF (reference sequence). Trimming left V 5 bases short and J 1 base short, with 11 bases between. The CDR3 loop spans 14 amino acids. This CDR3 is CATSGTAENTEAFF. Here the CDR3 DNA reads TGTGCCACCAGCGGAACGGCAGAGAACACTGAAGCTTTCTTT.

The CDR3 coding sequence is TGTGCCAGCGGACTAGCGGGTACAAGTGAGCAGTTCTTC. It translates to CASGLAGTSEQFF. The gene calls are TRBV7-3 and TRBJ2-1; 11 nucleotides match TRBD2. The CDR3 has 13 amino acids. Germline CDR1 reads SGHTA; CDR2 reads FQGTGA. Trimming at V came to 8 bases and at J to 9 bases, leaving 6 bases not matched to a gene.

There are many counts of this clonotype. This chain connects TRBV7-3 to TRBJ2-2, with D tentatively TRBD2 (6 bases). CDR1 SGHTA and CDR2 FQGTGA come from the germline V gene. V shed 8 bases and J shed 0 bases, with 16 bases lying between them. The length of the CDR3 is 16 residues. The CDR3 spells CASGWLGGPNTGELFF. Written as DNA, the CDR3 is TGTGCCAGCGGGTGGTTAGGAGGGCCGAACACCGGGGAGCTGTTTTTT.

Only a few counts were recorded for this clonotype. The chain recombines TRBV7-6 with TRBJ2-3; 7 nucleotides line up with TRBD2. V trimming: 1 base; J trimming: 5 bases; junction bases outside the gene matches: 6. The CDR3 contains 15 residues. Germline V lookup: CDR1 SGHVS, CDR2 FNYEAQ. CDR3 sequence (DNA): TGTGCCAGCAGCTTAGATGCGGGGGACCTAGATACGCAGTATTTT. Its translation: CASSLDAGDLDTQYF. Supplemented by reference TRBV7-6 and TRBJ2-3, the full variable domain reads GAGVSQSPRYKVTKRGQDVALRCDPISGHVSLYWYRQALGQGPEFLTYFNYEAQQDKSGLPNDRFSAERPEGSISTLTIQRTEQRDSAMYRCASSLDAGDLDTQYFGPGTRLTVL.

This clonotype was counted many times. This rearrangement joins TRBV12-3 or TRBV12-4 to TRBJ1-1; tentative D call: TRBD1 (5 bases). This CDR3 region has 15 residues. V dropped 2 bases and J dropped 3 bases, with 13 bases sitting between them. In DNA, the CDR3 is TGTGCCAGCAGTTTATTGACCGGGACTGACACTGAAGCTTTCTTT. It specifies CASSLLTGTDTEAFF.

The chain uses TRBV10-3 and TRBJ2-2; 9 bases fit TRBD1. This CDR3 comprises 16 residues. In germline, CDR1 is ENHRY, CDR2 SYGVKD. J was trimmed by 4 bases and V by 10 bases; bases with no gene match: 13. CDR3 loop: CATLPRTGATTGELFF. The CDR3 DNA is TGTGCCACCCTTCCAAGGACAGGGGCGACCACCGGGGAGCTGTTTTTT.

This clonotype was detected ten times or more. V usage is TRBV7-9 and J usage is TRBJ1-3; no firm D call. CDR1 is SEHNR and CDR2 is FQNEAQ in the germline V gene (reference sequence). The CDR3 has 15 residues. The V end lost 1 base, the J end lost 2 bases, and 9 bases lay between the germline ends. In DNA form, the CDR3 reads TGTGCCAGCAGCTTAGAAGTAACAGCTGGAAACACCATATATTTT. It is translated as CASSLEVTAGNTIYF.